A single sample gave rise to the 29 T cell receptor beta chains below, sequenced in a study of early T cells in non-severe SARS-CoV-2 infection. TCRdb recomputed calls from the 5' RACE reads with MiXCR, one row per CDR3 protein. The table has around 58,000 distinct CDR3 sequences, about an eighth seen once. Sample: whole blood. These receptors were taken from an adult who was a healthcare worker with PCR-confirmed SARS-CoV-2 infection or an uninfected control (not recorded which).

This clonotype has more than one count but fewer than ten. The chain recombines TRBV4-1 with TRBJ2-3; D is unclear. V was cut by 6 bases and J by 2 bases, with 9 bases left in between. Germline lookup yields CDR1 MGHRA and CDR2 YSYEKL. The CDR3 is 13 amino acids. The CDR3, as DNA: TGCGCCAGCAGTCCTCGGAACACAGATACGCAGTATTTT. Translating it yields CASSPRNTDTQYF.

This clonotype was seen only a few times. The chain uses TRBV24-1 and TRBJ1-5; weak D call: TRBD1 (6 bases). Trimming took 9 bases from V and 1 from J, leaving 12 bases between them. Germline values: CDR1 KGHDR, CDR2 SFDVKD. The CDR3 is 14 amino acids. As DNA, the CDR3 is TGTGCCACCTGCTCGGGGGCAAGCAATCAGCCCCAGCATTTT. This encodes CATCSGASNQPQHF.

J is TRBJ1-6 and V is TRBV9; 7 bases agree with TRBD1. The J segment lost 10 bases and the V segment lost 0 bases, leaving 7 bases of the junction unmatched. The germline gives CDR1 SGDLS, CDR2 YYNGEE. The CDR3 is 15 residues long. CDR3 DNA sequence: TGTGCCAGCAGCGTAGGACAGGGAGACACCTCACCCCTCCACTTT. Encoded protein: CASSVGQGDTSPLHF.

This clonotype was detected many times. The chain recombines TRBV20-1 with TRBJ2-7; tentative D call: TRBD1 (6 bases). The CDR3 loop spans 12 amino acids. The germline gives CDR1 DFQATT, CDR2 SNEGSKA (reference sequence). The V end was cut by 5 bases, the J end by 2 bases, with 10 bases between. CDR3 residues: CSAGGQTYEQYF. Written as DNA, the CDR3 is TGCAGTGCTGGAGGACAGACCTACGAGCAGTACTTC.

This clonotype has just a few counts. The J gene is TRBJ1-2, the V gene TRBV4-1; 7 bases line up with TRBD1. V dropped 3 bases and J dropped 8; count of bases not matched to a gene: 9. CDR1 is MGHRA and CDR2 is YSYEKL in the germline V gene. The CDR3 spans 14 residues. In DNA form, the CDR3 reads TGCGCCAGCAGCCACGGGGACAGAGGCAGCGGCTACACCTTC. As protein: CASSHGDRGSGYTF.

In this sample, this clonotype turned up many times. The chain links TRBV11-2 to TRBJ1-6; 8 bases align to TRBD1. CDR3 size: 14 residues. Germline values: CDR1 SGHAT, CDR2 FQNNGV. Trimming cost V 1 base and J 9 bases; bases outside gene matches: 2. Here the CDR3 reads CASSLGTGPSPLHF. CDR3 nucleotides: TGTGCCAGCAGCTTAGGGACAGGGCCTTCACCCCTCCACTTT.

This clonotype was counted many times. Written as DNA, the CDR3 is TGCAGCGTTGAAGATCGATTAGAGAGCACAGATACGCAGTATTTT. Residues: CSVEDRLESTDTQYF. This chain links TRBV29-1 with TRBJ2-3; no reliable D call. The V end lost 0 bases, the J end lost 0 bases, and 10 bases lay between the germline ends. From germline, CDR1 is SQVTM and CDR2 ANQGSEA. CDR3 length: 15 residues.

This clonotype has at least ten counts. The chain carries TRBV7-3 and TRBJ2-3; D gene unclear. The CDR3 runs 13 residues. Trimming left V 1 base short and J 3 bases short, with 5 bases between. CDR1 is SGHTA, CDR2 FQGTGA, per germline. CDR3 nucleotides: TGTGCCAGCAGCTTAAGGAGAACAGATACGCAGTATTTT. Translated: CASSLRRTDTQYF.

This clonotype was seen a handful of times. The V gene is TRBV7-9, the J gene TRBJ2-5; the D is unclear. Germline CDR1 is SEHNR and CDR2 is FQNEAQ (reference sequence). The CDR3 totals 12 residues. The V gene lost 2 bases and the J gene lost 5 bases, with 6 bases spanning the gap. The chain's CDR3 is CASSLPSETQYF. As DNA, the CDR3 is TGTGCCAGCAGCTTACCGTCCGAGACCCAGTACTTC.

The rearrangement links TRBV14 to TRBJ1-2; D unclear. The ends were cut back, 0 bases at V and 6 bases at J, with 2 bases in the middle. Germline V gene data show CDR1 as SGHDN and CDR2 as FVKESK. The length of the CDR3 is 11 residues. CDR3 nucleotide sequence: TGTGCCAGCAGCCAAGATCATGGCTACACCTTC. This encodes CASSQDHGYTF.

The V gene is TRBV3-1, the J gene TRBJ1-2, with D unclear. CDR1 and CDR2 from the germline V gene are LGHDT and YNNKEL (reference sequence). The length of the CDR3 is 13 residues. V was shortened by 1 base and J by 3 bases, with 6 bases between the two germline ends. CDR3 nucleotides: TGTGCCAGCAGCCAAGGGGCCTACTATGGCTACACCTTC. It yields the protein CASSQGAYYGYTF.

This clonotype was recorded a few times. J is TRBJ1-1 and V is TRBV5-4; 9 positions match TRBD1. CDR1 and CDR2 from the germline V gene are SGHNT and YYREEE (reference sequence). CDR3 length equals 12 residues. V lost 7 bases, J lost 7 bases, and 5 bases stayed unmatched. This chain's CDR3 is CASGTDRGEAFF. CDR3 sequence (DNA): TGTGCCAGCGGTACGGACAGGGGTGAAGCTTTCTTT.

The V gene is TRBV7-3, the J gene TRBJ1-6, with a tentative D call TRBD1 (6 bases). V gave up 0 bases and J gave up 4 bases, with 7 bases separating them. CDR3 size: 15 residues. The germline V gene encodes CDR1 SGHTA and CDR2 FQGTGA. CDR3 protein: CASSLTGGYNSPLHF. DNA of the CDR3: TGTGCCAGCAGCTTAACAGGGGGTTATAATTCACCCCTCCACTTT.

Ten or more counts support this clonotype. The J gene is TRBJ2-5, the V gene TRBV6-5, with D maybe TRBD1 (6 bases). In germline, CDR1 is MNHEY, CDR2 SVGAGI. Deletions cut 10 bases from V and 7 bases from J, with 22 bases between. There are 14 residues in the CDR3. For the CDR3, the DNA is TGTGCCACCCAGAGCTTACAGGGCGGTGGGACCCAGTACTTC. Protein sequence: CATQSLQGGGTQYF.

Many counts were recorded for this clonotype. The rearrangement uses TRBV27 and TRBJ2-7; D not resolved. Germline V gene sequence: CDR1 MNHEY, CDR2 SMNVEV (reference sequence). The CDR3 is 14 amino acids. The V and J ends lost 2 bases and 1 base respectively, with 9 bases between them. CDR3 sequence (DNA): TGTGCCAGCAGTTTAAGGCCCGGTTCCTACGAGCAGTACTTC. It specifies CASSLRPGSYEQYF.

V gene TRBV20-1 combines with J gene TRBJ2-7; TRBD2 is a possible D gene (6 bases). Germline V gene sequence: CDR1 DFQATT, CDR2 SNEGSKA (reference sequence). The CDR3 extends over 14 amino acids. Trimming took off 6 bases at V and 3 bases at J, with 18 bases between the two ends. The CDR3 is CSAGGGGRNYEQYF. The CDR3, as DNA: TGCAGTGCGGGGGGTGGCGGGCGAAACTACGAGCAGTACTTC.

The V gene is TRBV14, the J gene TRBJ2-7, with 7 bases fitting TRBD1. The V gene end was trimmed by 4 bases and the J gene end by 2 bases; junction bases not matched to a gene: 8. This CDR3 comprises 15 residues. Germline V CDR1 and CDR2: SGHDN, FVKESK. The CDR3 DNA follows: TGTGCCAGCAGCCTACCCGGGACAGCTCCCTACGAGCAGTACTTC. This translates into CASSLPGTAPYEQYF.

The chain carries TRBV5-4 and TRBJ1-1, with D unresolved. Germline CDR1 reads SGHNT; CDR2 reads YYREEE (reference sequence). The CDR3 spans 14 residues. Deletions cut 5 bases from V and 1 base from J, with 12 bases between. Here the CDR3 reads CASSPSLGNTEAFF. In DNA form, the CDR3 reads TGTGCCAGCAGTCCAAGTTTGGGGAACACTGAAGCTTTCTTT.

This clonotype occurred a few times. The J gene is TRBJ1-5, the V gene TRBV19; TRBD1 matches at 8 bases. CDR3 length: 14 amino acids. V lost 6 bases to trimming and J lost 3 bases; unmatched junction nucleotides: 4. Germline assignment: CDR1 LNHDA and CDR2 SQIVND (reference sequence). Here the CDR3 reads CASSKTGDNQPQHF. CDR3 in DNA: TGTGCCAGTAGCAAGACAGGGGACAATCAGCCCCAGCATTTT.

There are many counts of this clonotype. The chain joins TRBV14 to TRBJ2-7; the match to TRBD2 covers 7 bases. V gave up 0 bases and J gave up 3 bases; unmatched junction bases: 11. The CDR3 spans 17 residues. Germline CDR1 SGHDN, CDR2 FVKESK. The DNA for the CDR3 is TGTGCCAGCAGCCAAGATCGAGGCGGGGGACGGTTCTACGAGCAGTACTTC. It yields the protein CASSQDRGGGRFYEQYF.

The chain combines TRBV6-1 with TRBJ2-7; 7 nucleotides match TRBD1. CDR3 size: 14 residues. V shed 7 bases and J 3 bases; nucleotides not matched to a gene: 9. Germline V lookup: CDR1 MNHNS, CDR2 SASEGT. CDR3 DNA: TGTGCCAGCACCGAAAGGCCAGGGGGCTACGAGCAGTACTTC. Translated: CASTERPGGYEQYF.

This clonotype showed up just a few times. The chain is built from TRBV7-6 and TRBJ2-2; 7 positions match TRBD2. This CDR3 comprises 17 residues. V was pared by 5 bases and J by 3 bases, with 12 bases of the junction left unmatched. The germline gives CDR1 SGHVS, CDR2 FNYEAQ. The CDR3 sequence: CASSLLLALRDTGELFF. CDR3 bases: TGTGCCAGCAGCCTACTACTAGCGCTACGGGACACCGGGGAGCTGTTTTTT.

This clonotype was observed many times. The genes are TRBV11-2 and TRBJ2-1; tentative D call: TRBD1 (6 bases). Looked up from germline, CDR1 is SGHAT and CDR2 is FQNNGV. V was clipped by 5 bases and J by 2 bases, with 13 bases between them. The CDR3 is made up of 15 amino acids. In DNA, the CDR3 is TGTGCCAGCAGCCCCGACAGGAACGCCTACAATGAGCAGTTCTTC. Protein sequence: CASSPDRNAYNEQFF.

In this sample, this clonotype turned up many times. In DNA form, the CDR3 reads TGTGCCAGCAGCTTAGGTCTTACGCAGTATTTT. Translating it yields CASSLGLTQYF. This sequence joins TRBV11-2 and TRBJ2-3; D remains ambiguous. V was clipped by 1 base and J by 8 bases, with 4 bases between them. The CDR3 length is 11 residues. Germline V gene lookup returns CDR1 SGHAT and CDR2 FQNNGV. Drawing the rest from reference TRBV11-2 and TRBJ2-3, the complete variable domain is EAGVAQSPRYKIIEKRQSVAFWCNPISGHATLYWYQQILGQGPKLLIQFQNNGVVDDSQLPKDRFSAERLKGVDSTLKIQPAKLEDSAVYLCASSLGLTQYFGPGTRLTVL.

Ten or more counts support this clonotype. In DNA form, the CDR3 reads TGCAGTGCTAGCGATTCTAGCGGGGGGGCCTATGAGCAGTTCTTC. This codes for CSASDSSGGAYEQFF. The chain links TRBV20-1 to TRBJ2-1; 12 bases fit TRBD2. Germline values: CDR1 DFQATT, CDR2 SNEGSKA (reference sequence). CDR3 size: 15 residues. V dropped 3 bases and J dropped 8; count of bases not matched to a gene: 8.

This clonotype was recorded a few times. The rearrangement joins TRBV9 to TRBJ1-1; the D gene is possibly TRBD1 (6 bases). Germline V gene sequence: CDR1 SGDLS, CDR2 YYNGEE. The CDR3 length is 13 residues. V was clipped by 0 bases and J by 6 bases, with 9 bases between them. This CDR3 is CASSVDQGSEAFF. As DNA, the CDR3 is TGTGCCAGCAGCGTAGATCAGGGGTCTGAAGCTTTCTTT.

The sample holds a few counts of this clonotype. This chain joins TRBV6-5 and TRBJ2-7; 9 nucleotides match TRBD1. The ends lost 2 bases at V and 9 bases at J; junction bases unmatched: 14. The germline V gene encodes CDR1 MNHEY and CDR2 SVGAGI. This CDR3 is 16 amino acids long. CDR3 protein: CASSYDRGTGFKGQYF. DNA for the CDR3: TGTGCCAGCAGTTACGATCGAGGGACAGGGTTTAAGGGGCAGTACTTC.

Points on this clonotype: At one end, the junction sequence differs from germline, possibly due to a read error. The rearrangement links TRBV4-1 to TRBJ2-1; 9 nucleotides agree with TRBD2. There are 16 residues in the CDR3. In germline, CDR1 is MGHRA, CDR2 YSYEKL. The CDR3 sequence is CASSPAGGTSYNERFF. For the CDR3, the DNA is TGCGCCAGCAGCCCGGCGGGGGGGACCTCCTACAATGAGCGGTTCTTC.

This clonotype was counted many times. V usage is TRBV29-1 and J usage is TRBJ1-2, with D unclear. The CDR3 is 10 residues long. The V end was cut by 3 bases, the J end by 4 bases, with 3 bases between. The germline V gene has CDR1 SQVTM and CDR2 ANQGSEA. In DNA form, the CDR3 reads TGCAGCGTTGATTCCTATGGCTACACCTTC. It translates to CSVDSYGYTF.